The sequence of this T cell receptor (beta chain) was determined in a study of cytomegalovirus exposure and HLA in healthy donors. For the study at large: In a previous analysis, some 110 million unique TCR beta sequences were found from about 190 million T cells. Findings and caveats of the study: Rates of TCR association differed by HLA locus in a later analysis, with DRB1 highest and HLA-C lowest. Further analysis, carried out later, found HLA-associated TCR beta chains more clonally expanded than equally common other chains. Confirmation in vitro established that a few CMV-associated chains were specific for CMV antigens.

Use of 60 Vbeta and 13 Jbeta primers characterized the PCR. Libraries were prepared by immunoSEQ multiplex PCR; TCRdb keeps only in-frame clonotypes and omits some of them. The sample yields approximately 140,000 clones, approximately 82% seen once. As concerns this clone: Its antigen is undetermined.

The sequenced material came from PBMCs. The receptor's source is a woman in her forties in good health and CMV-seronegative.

CDR3 sequence: CASRRDRSSYEQYF. For the CDR3, the DNA is TGTGCCAGCAGGCGGGACAGATCTAGCTACGAGCAGTACTTC. J is TRBJ2-7 and V is TRBV7-2, with a weak D call TRBD1 (7 bases). V lost 6 bases to trimming and J lost 3 bases, with 15 bases between them. The CDR3 loop spans 14 amino acids. CDR1 and CDR2 (germline): SGHTA, FQGNSA.